The present TCR beta chain was sequenced within a study of response to subunit inactivated influenza vaccine. Findings and limits, study-wide: Each seasonal influenza vaccination recruits few new T cells, the authors suggested.

TCRdb reprocessed the RT-PCR reads via MiXCR and lists one record per CDR3 protein. The data contain around 250,000 distinct CDR3 sequences, 12% of them singletons. Germline V CDR1 and CDR2: MNHNS, SASEGT. V was pared by 5 bases and J by 4 bases, with 9 bases of the junction left unmatched. The CDR3 covers 15 residues. This clonotype was counted only a few times. Its antigen is unknown. The receptor was derived from a man over 45 who received an inactivated influenza vaccine. The gene calls are TRBV6-1 and TRBJ2-7; TRBD1 aligns across 9 bases. Material: non-naive T cells sorted from PBMCs, obtained approximately 15 days before vaccination. DNA for the CDR3: TGTGCCAGCAGTACGGACGGGACAGGGCTATACGAGCAGTACTTC. Translated, it gives CASSTDGTGLYEQYF.